This T cell receptor beta chain was found in a study of T cell responses to AZD1222 COVID-19 vaccine. Clones were sequenced by immunoSEQ multiplex PCR, and TCRdb holds only the in-frame ones, with some missing. This sample has approximately 110,000 clones, with 88% found just once. V was cut by 0 bases and J by 5 bases, with 8 bases left in between. CDR1 and CDR2 (germline): KGHSH, LQKENI. This CDR3 has 15 amino acids. With respect to this clone: Other DNA sequences from this sample encode an identical CDR3 as well.

Here the sequenced sample was peripheral blood, taken on day 0 of AZD1222 vaccination. This rearrangement joins TRBV18 to TRBJ1-6; D remains ambiguous. This clonotype was sampled from an adult in good health. This CDR3 is CASSPPGQNNSPLHF. The CDR3 DNA sequence: TGTGCCAGCTCACCACCTGGGCAGAATAATTCACCCCTCCACTTT. Full variable domain (rest looked up from reference TRBV18 and TRBJ1-6): NAGVMQNPRHLVRRRGQEARLRCSPMKGHSHVYWYRQLPEEGLKFMVYLQKENIIDESGMPKERFSAEFPKEGPSILRIQQVVRGDSAAYFCASSPPGQNNSPLHFGNGTRLTVT.